This T cell receptor beta chain was sequenced during a study of blood T cell repertoires in COVID-19. Some clones are missing from TCRdb's copy, which holds only in-frame ones; the method was immunoSEQ multiplex PCR. The repertoire consists of 100,000 or so clones, with roughly 79% occurring once and the leading ten covering about 10%. Trimming removed 2 bases from V and 2 bases from J, with 11 bases in between. This CDR3 comprises 15 residues. Germline-derived CDR1 and CDR2 are KGHSH and LQKENI. The source is a human donor in a cohort sampled during active COVID-19. The sample consisted of peripheral blood. The chain carries TRBV18 and TRBJ2-3; TRBD1 is a possible D gene (6 bases). The CDR3 is CASSPSGHFTDTQYF. CDR3 nucleotides: TGTGCCAGCTCACCATCGGGACACTTCACAGATACGCAGTATTTT.